This TCR beta chain stems from a study of cytomegalovirus exposure and HLA in healthy donors. Study results and limitations: Owing to their indistinguishability, certain V segments, notably TRBV6-2 and TRBV6-3, were excluded. Reports described diagnosis of cytomegalovirus status by the classifier as highly specific and sensitive. For most TCR beta V segments, an earlier analysis put the productive rate at about 87% or about 30% of the time.

This clone is a singleton in its sample. The antigen remains unidentified. Primers: 60 Vbeta forward and 13 Jbeta reverse. TCRdb's table, derived via immunoSEQ multiplex PCR, lists solely in-frame clones and lacks some. The sample consists of over 100,000 clones, about four fifths of them appearing once. V was shortened by 2 bases and J by 4 bases, with 8 bases between the two germline ends. The CDR3 spans 13 residues. The germline V gene has CDR1 MDHEN and CDR2 SYDVKM. The receptor was isolated from a man younger than 45 in good health and CMV-seropositive. The sequencing sample was made of PBMCs. The V gene is TRBV28, the J gene TRBJ2-5; tentative D call: TRBD1 (6 bases). In DNA form, the CDR3 reads TGTGCCAGCAGTTTAGGGGGCTTAGAGACCCAGTACTTC. The encoded protein is CASSLGGLETQYF.